The 24 T cell receptor beta chains listed next were all sequenced from one sample in a study of molecular identifiers for immune sequencing clone quantification. TCRdb redid the calling of the PCR reads with MiXCR, one entry per CDR3 protein. The table records about 640,000 distinct CDR3 sequences, 15% to 20% of them present only once. Material for sequencing was naive CD8+ T cells from blood, with Jurkat cell RNA spiked in. Documented subset: FACS-sorted CD8+CD4-CCR7+CD45RA+ naive T cells. The receptors were sampled from a human donor in good health. Some libraries in this study had Jurkat cell RNA spiked in.

This clonotype was counted at least ten times. The genes are TRBV14 and TRBJ2-2, with 9 bases matching TRBD1. Germline V gene data show CDR1 as SGHDN and CDR2 as FVKESK. The trim removed 5 bases at V and 1 base at J, leaving 8 bases unmatched. The CDR3 runs to 17 residues. CDR3 amino acids: CASSKTGTGWNTGELFF. The CDR3 DNA reads TGTGCCAGCAGCAAAACCGGGACAGGGTGGAACACCGGGGAGCTGTTTTTT. The variable domain in full, with the rest retrieved from reference TRBV14 and TRBJ2-2, is EAGVTQFPSHSVIEKGQTVTLRCDPISGHDNLYWYRRVMGKEIKFLLHFVKESKQDESGMPNNRFLAERTGGTYSTLKVQPAELEDSGVYFCASSKTGTGWNTGELFFGEGSRLTVL.

This clonotype was found many times. The chain has TRBV4-3 and TRBJ2-5; D is possibly TRBD1 (6 bases). There are 13 residues in the CDR3. Germline V gene sequence: CDR1 LGHNA, CDR2 YSLEER. The V end was cut by 2 bases, the J end by 7 bases, with 11 bases between. CDR3 bases: TGCGCCAGCAGCCAACAACAGGGAGCGACCCAGTACTTC. This encodes CASSQQQGATQYF.

This clonotype came up a few times. The rearrangement joins TRBV5-1 to TRBJ1-1; 9 nucleotides match TRBD1. V dropped 4 bases and J dropped 4; count of bases not matched to a gene: 8. Germline V gene sequence: CDR1 SGHRS, CDR2 YFSETQ. CDR3 size: 15 residues. The CDR3 region has the DNA TGCGCCAGCAGCCTTTCCGGGACAGGGTCCACTGAAGCTTTCTTT. It codes for CASSLSGTGSTEAFF.

This clonotype was recorded many times. This CDR3 is CASSLAMGTSGNLNLPYEQYF. As DNA, the CDR3 is TGCGCCAGCAGCTTGGCCATGGGGACTAGCGGGAACTTAAATCTTCCCTACGAGCAGTACTTC. The chain is built from TRBV5-1 and TRBJ2-7, with TRBD2 identical over 13 bases. The junction had 17 bases not matched to a gene; V was cut back by 0 bases and J by 2 bases. Per the germline V gene, CDR1 is SGHRS and CDR2 is YFSETQ. The CDR3 loop spans 21 amino acids.

This sequence joins TRBV10-3 and TRBJ2-5, with no clear D. Germline V gene sequence: CDR1 ENHRY, CDR2 SYGVKD. The CDR3 length is 14 residues. V was trimmed by 2 bases and J by 2 bases, leaving 9 bases between them. Here the CDR3 DNA reads TGTGCCATCAGTGAGGATCTCAGGCAAGAGACCCAGTACTTC. Encoded protein: CAISEDLRQETQYF.

The table lists this clonotype with a count of one. The V call is TRBV4-1, the J call TRBJ2-2; weak D call: TRBD2 (5 bases). Between the trimmed V and J ends, which lost 7 bases and 0 bases, there was a span of 21 bases. The CDR3 has 18 residues. Germline lookup yields CDR1 MGHRA and CDR2 YSYEKL. The CDR3 bases are TGCGCCAGCAAACCCAACATCGGGGTTCGGGCGAACACCGGGGAGCTGTTTTTT. Its protein is CASKPNIGVRANTGELFF.

The CDR3 loop reads CASGTGGSDGYTF. CDR3 in DNA: TGTGCCAGCGGGACAGGGGGCAGCGATGGCTACACCTTC. The chain is built from TRBV19 and TRBJ1-2; TRBD1 matches 12 bases. Losses at the gene ends were 9 bases for V and 6 bases for J; bases not matched to a gene: 5. Germline values: CDR1 LNHDA, CDR2 SQIVND (reference sequence). The length of the CDR3 is 13 residues.

The sample holds many counts of this clonotype. This chain links TRBV29-1 with TRBJ1-2, with D unresolved. This CDR3 contains 10 residues. Germline assignment: CDR1 SQVTM and CDR2 ANQGSEA. Trimming shortened V by 3 bases and J by 5 bases, and 4 bases separated the two germline ends. CDR3 sequence reads: CSVEEYGYTF. In nucleotides, the CDR3 is TGCAGCGTTGAGGAATATGGCTACACCTTC. The full variable domain, its missing parts supplied by reference TRBV29-1 and TRBJ1-2, is SAVISQKPSRDICQRGTSLTIQCQVDSQVTMMFWYRQQPGQSLTLIATANQGSEATYESGFVIDKFPISRPNLTFSTLTVSNMSPEDSSIYLCSVEEYGYTFGSGTRLTVV.

The chain has TRBV20-1 and TRBJ2-7; no clear D. Germline-derived CDR1 and CDR2 are DFQATT and SNEGSKA (reference sequence). V lost 3 bases to trimming and J lost 3 bases, with 15 bases between them. The CDR3 length is 14 residues. The CDR3 DNA reads as TGCAGTGCTAGTAAAGCCCCTCTGCTCTACGAGCAGTACTTC. This encodes CSASKAPLLYEQYF.

This sequence joins TRBV2 and TRBJ1-6, with 11 bases that match TRBD1. The length of the CDR3 is 16 residues. V shed 5 bases and J 3 bases; nucleotides not matched to a gene: 3. Germline V gene data show CDR1 as SNHLY and CDR2 as FYNNEI. CDR3 sequence reads: CASSPGQGDYNSPLHF. In nucleotides, the CDR3 is TGTGCCAGCAGTCCGGGACAGGGGGACTATAATTCACCCCTCCACTTT.

This clonotype was observed at least ten times. The rearrangement links TRBV4-1 to TRBJ2-5; 8 bases match TRBD1. The germline V gene has CDR1 MGHRA and CDR2 YSYEKL. The CDR3 has 16 residues. The V segment lost 0 bases and the J segment 4 bases; nucleotides outside the gene matches: 7. The CDR3 here is CASSQEGQGLGETQYF. The CDR3 DNA sequence: TGCGCCAGCAGCCAAGAAGGACAGGGTTTAGGAGAGACCCAGTACTTC.

This clonotype appeared a few times. The rearrangement uses TRBV30 and TRBJ1-2; D gene ambiguous. The V gene lost 2 bases and the J gene lost 5 bases, with 15 bases spanning the gap. CDR1 is GTSNPN and CDR2 is SVGIG in the germline V gene (reference sequence). The CDR3 sequence is 14 residues long. This CDR3 reads CAWSPRGRAYGYTF. The CDR3 nucleotides read TGTGCCTGGAGTCCCCGCGGACGTGCTTATGGCTACACCTTC.

Turning to this clonotype: Here the CDR3 omits its conserved ending phenylalanine or tryptophan, so a read error is the likely source. The chain carries TRBV12-3 or TRBV12-4 and TRBJ2-1, with 11 bases identical to TRBD1. J was trimmed by 7 bases and V by 7 bases; bases with no gene match: 12. This CDR3 region has 16 residues. The DNA for the CDR3 is TGTGCCAGCAAATTCAGTTGGGACAGGGGGTTGAATGAGCAGTTCCTC. It translates to CASKFSWDRGLNEQFL.

The chain recombines TRBV19 with TRBJ2-4, with D unclear. CDR1 and CDR2 from the germline V gene are LNHDA and SQIVND (reference sequence). Deletions cut 0 bases from V and 0 bases from J, with 6 bases between. The CDR3 covers 15 residues. CDR3: CASSIDMLAKNIQYF. For the CDR3, the DNA is TGTGCCAGTAGTATAGATATGTTAGCCAAAAACATTCAGTACTTC.

Turning to this clonotype: This sequence may be a read error, since a much larger clone differs from it by one base. The J gene is TRBJ2-7, the V gene TRBV2, with TRBD2 matching 9 bases. CDR3 size: 14 residues. CDR1 SNHLY and CDR2 FYNNEI come from the germline V gene. V shed 3 bases, J shed 5 bases, and the junction held 5 bases outside the gene matches. The CDR3: CASSEASGTHEQYF. Here the CDR3 DNA reads TGTGCCAGCAGTGAGGCTAGCGGGACCCACGAGCAGTACTTC.

This clonotype was observed a handful of times. V is TRBV7-9 and J is TRBJ2-7, with D possibly TRBD2 on 5 matching bases. The CDR3 length is 13 residues. From germline, CDR1 is SEHNR and CDR2 FQNEAQ (reference sequence). Deletions cut 4 bases from V and 6 bases from J, with 13 bases between. The CDR3 here is CASSSQLVPEQYF. The CDR3 nucleotides are TGTGCCAGCAGCTCCCAACTAGTCCCCGAGCAGTACTTC.

The sample holds a few counts of this clonotype. The rearrangement links TRBV27 to TRBJ2-7, with 8 bases identical to TRBD1. The ends lost 5 bases at V and 3 bases at J; junction bases unmatched: 18. Germline V CDR1 and CDR2: MNHEY, SMNVEV (reference sequence). This CDR3 comprises 18 residues. CDR3 coding DNA: TGTGCCAGCAGTCCCCTCTACAGGGGGAGTCGTGGGGGCTACGAGCAGTACTTC. Translated: CASSPLYRGSRGGYEQYF.

This clonotype was seen many times. The gene calls are TRBV7-9 and TRBJ2-7; D is possibly TRBD1 (6 bases). The CDR3 sequence is 15 residues long. Germline assignment: CDR1 SEHNR and CDR2 FQNEAQ (reference sequence). The V end lost 5 bases, the J end lost 4 bases, and 18 bases lay between the germline ends. In nucleotides, the CDR3 is TGTGCCAGCAGCCCCCCGACGGGACACCAGTACGAGCAGTACTTC. It is translated as CASSPPTGHQYEQYF.

On this clonotype: This could be a read error, since a much larger clone is one nucleotide away. The chain carries TRBV24-1 and TRBJ2-7; D unresolved. The germline CDR1 and CDR2 sequences are KGHDR and SFDVKD. The CDR3 extends over 12 amino acids. Trimming removed 3 bases from V and 3 bases from J, with 5 bases in between. The CDR3, as DNA: TGTGCCACCAGTGATAGGAACTACGAGCAGTACTTC. It specifies CATSDRNYEQYF.

In this sample, this clonotype turned up many times. This chain uses TRBV7-9 with TRBJ2-7; no firm D call. The CDR3 contains 13 residues. Trimming left V 5 bases short and J 3 bases short, with 11 bases between. The germline V gene encodes CDR1 SEHNR and CDR2 FQNEAQ (reference sequence). DNA for the CDR3: TGTGCCAGCAGCCCCGACCTACGCTACGAGCAGTACTTC. It specifies CASSPDLRYEQYF. The whole variable domain, filled in from reference TRBV7-9 and TRBJ2-7, reads DTGVSQNPRHKITKRGQNVTFRCDPISEHNRLYWYRQTLGQGPEFLTYFQNEAQLEKSRLLSDRFSAERPKGSFSTLEIQRTEQGDSAMYLCASSPDLRYEQYFGPGTRLTVT.

In its sample, this clonotype was seen many times. The chain employs TRBV4-3 and TRBJ1-1; 7 bases are a match to TRBD1. After removal of 4 bases from V and 3 bases from J, the junction contained 5 bases not matched to a gene. The CDR3 covers 14 residues. CDR1 is LGHNA, CDR2 YSLEER, per germline. For the CDR3, the DNA is TGCGCCAGCAGCCCCGACAGGGAGTACACTGAAGCTTTCTTT. As protein: CASSPDREYTEAFF.

This clonotype has a count of ten or more. V gene TRBV4-3 combines with J gene TRBJ1-4; a weak D match, TRBD1 (6 bases). The CDR3 runs 16 residues. Trimming removed 1 base at V and 7 bases at J, with 16 bases between. The germline CDR1 and CDR2 sequences are LGHNA and YSLEER. The DNA of the CDR3 is TGCGCCAGCAGCCAAGTCTGGGCAGGGGTGATTGAAAAACTGTTTTTT. Its protein product is CASSQVWAGVIEKLFF.

The chain carries TRBV4-3 and TRBJ2-7; tentatively, D is TRBD2 (6 bases). The CDR3 is 14 amino acids. Between the trimmed V and J ends, which lost 5 bases and 1 base, there was a span of 12 bases. Germline values: CDR1 LGHNA, CDR2 YSLEER. The CDR3 DNA follows: TGCGCCAGCAGCATAGGGCGGGGTTCCTACGAGCAGTACTTC. It specifies CASSIGRGSYEQYF.

A remark on this clonotype: The junction and the germline gene differ at one end; a read error may be behind it. V is TRBV5-1 and J is TRBJ1-1; D is ambiguous. The length of the CDR3 is 13 residues. Per germline, CDR1 SGHRS and CDR2 YFSETQ. The CDR3: CASSLSRNTGAFF. DNA for the CDR3: TGCGCCAGCAGCTTGTCCAGGAACACTGGAGCTTTCTTT.